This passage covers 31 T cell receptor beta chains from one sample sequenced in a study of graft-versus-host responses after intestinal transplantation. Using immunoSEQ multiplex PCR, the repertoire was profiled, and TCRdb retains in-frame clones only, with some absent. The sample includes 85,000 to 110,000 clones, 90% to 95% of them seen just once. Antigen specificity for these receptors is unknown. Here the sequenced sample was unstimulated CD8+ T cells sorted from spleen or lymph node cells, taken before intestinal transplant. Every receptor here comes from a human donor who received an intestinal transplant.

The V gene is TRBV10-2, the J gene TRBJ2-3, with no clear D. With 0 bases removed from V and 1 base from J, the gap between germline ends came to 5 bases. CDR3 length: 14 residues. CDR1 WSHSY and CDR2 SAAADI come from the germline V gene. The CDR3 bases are TGCGCCAGCAGTGAGTCGTCACGCACAGATACGCAGTATTTT. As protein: CASSESSRTDTQYF.

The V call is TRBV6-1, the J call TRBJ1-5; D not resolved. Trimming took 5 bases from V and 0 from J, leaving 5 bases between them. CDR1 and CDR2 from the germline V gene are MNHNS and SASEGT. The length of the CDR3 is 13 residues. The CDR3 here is CASSSHSNQPQHF. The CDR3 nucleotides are TGTGCCAGCAGTAGCCATAGCAATCAGCCCCAGCATTTT.

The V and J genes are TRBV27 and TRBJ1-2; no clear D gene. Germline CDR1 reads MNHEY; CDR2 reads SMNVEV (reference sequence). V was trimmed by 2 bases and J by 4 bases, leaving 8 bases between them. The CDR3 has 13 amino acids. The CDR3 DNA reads TGTGCCAGCAGTTTAACGGCAGCCTATGGCTACACCTTC. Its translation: CASSLTAAYGYTF.

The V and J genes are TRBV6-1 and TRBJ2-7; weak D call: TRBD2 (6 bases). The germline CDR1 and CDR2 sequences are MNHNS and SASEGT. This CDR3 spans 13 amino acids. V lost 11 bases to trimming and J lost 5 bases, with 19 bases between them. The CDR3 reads CAGKRAARDEQYF. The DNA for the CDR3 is TGTGCCGGTAAGCGGGCGGCGCGAGACGAGCAGTACTTC.

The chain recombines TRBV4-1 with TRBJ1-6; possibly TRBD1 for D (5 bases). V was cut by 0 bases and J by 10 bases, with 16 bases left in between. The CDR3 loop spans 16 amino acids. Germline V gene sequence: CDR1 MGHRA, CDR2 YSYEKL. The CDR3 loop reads CASSQEQVGVGSPLHF. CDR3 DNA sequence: TGCGCCAGCAGCCAAGAACAGGTTGGTGTAGGCTCACCCCTCCACTTT.

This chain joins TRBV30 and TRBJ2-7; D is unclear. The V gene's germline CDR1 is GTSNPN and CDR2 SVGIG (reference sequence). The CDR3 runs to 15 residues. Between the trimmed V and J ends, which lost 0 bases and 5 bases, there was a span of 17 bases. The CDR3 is CAWSVRVGMWNEQYF. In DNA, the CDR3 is TGTGCCTGGAGTGTACGAGTTGGGATGTGGAACGAGCAGTACTTC.

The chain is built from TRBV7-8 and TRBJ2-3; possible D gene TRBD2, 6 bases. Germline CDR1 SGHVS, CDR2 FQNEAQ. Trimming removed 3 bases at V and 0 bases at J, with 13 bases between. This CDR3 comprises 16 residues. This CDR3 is CASSFISGGSTDTQYF. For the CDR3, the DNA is TGTGCCAGCAGCTTCATTTCCGGGGGTAGCACAGATACGCAGTATTTT. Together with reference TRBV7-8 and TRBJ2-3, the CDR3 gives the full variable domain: GAGVSQSPRYKVAKRGQDVALRCDPISGHVSLFWYQQALGQGPEFLTYFQNEAQLDKSGLPSDRFFAERPEGSVSTLKIQRTQQEDSAVYLCASSFISGGSTDTQYFGPGTRLTVL.

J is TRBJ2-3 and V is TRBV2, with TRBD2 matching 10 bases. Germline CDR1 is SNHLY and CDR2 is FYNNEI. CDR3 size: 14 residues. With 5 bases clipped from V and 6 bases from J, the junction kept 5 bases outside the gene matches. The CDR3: CASSLAGVLDTQYF. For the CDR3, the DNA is TGTGCCAGCAGTCTAGCGGGGGTCTTGGATACGCAGTATTTT. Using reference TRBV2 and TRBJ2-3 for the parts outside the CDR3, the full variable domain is EPEVTQTPSHQVTQMGQEVILRCVPISNHLYFYWYRQILGQKVEFLVSFYNNEISEKSEIFDDQFSVERPDGSNFTLKIRSTKLEDSAMYFCASSLAGVLDTQYFGPGTRLTVL.

Here the CDR3 DNA reads TGTGCCAGCAGTGAGTTGGAGGGAGGGTATGGCTACACCTTC. This gives the protein CASSELEGGYGYTF. The genes are TRBV2 and TRBJ1-2; D not certain. The CDR3 extends over 14 amino acids. Per germline, CDR1 SNHLY and CDR2 FYNNEI. V dropped 3 bases and J dropped 5 bases, with 13 bases sitting between them.

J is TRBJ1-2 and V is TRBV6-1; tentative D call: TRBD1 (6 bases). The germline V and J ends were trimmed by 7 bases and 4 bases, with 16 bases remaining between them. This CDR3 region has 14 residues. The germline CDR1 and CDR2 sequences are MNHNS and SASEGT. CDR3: CASKARQAIYGYTF. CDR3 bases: TGTGCCAGCAAGGCGAGACAGGCGATCTATGGCTACACCTTC.

DNA for the CDR3: TGTGCCAGCAGTGAATCAGGACTAGCGGGGGGGCCCCCTTACAATGAGCAGTTCTTC. This codes for CASSESGLAGGPPYNEQFF. The chain employs TRBV27 and TRBJ2-1; TRBD2 matches at 15 bases. V shed 5 bases, J shed 4 bases, and the junction held 12 bases outside the gene matches. The germline gives CDR1 MNHEY, CDR2 SMNVEV (reference sequence). The CDR3 has 19 amino acids.

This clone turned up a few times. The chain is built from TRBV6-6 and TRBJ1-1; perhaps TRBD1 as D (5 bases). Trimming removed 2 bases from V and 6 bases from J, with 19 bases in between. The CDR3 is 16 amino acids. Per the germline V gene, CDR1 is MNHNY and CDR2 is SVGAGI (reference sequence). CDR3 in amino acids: CASSYHHRDRVAEAFF. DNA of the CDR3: TGTGCCAGCAGTTACCATCACCGGGACCGGGTAGCTGAAGCTTTCTTT.

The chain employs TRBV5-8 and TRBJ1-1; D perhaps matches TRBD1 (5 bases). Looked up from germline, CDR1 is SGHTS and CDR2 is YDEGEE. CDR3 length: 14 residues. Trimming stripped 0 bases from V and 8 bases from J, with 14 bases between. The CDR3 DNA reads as TGTGCCAGCAGCTTGGCTGGCCTACAGGTAGAAGCTTTCTTT. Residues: CASSLAGLQVEAFF.

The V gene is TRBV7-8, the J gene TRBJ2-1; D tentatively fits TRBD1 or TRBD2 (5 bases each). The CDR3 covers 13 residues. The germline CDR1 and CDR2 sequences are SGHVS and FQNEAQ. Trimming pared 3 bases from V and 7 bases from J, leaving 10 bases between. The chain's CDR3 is CASSLGVSNEQFF. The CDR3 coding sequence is TGTGCCAGCAGCTTGGGGGTTAGTAATGAGCAGTTCTTC.

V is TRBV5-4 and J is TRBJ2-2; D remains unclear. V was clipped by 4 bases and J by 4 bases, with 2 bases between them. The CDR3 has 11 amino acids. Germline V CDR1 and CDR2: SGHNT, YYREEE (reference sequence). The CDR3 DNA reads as TGTGCCAGCAGCAGCACCGGGGAGCTGTTTTTT. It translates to CASSSTGELFF.

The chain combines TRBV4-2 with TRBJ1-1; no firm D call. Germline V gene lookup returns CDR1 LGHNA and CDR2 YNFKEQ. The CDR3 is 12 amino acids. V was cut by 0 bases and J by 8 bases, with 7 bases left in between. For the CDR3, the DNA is TGTGCCAGCAGCCAAGACGCTGCCGAAGCTTTCTTT. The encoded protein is CASSQDAAEAFF.

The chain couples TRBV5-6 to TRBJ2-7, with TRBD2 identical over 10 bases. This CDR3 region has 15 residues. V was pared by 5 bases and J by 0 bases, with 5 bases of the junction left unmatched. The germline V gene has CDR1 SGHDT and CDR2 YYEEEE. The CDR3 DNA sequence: TGTGCCAGCAGTAGTATAGCGGGGGGCTCCTACGAGCAGTACTTC. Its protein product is CASSSIAGGSYEQYF.

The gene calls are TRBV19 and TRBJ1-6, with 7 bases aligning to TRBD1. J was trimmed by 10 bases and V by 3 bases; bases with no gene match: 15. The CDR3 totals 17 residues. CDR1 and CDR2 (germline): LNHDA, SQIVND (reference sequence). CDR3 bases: TGTGCCAGTAGTATCGGCCCCCCACAGGGGAGGTTATCACCCCTCCACTTT. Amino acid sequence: CASSIGPPQGRLSPLHF.

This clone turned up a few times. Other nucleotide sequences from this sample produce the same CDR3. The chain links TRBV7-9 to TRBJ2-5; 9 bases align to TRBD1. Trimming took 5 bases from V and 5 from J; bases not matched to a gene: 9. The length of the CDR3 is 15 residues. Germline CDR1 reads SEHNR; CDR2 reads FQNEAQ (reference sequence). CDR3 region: CASSPRTGEWETQYF. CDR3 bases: TGTGCCAGCAGCCCTCGGACAGGGGAATGGGAGACCCAGTACTTC.

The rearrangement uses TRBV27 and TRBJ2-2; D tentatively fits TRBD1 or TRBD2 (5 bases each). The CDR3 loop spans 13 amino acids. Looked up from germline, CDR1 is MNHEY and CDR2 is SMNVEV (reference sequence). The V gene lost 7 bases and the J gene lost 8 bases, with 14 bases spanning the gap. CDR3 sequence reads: CASTNQGGGELFF. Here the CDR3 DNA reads TGTGCCAGCACCAATCAGGGCGGGGGGGAGCTGTTTTTT.

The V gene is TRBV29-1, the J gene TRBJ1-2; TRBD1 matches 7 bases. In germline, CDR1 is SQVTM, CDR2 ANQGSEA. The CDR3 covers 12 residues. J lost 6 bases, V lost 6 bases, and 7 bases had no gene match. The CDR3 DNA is TGCAGCGTGGCAGGGGGGAACGATGGCTACACCTTC. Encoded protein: CSVAGGNDGYTF. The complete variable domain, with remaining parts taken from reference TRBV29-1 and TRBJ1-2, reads SAVISQKPSRDICQRGTSLTIQCQVDSQVTMMFWYRQQPGQSLTLIATANQGSEATYESGFVIDKFPISRPNLTFSTLTVSNMSPEDSSIYLCSVAGGNDGYTFGSGTRLTVV.

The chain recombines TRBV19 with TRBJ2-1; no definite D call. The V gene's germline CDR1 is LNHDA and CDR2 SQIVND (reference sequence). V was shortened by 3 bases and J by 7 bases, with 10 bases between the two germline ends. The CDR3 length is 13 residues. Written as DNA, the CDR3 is TGTGCCAGTAGTATCGCGGCTAATAATGAGCAGTTCTTC. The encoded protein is CASSIAANNEQFF.

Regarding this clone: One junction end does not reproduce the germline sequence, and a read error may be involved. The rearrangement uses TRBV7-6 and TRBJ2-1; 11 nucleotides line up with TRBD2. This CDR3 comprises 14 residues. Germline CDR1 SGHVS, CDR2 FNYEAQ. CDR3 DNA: TGTGCCAGCAGCCTAGCGGGGGGCAGTAATGAGCAGTTCTTC. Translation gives CASSLAGGSNEQFF.

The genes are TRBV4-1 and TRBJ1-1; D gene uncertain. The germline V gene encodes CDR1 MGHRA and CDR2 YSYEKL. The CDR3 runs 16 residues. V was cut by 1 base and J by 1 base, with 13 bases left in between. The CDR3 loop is CASSQGLYLENTEAFF. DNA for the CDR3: TGCGCCAGCAGCCAAGGCCTATACTTGGAGAACACTGAAGCTTTCTTT.

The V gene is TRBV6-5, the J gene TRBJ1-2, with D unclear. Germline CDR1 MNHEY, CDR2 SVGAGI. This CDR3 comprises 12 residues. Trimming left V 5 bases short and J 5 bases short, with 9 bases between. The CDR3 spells CASSVEVYGYTF. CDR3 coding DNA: TGTGCCAGCAGTGTGGAAGTTTATGGCTACACCTTC.

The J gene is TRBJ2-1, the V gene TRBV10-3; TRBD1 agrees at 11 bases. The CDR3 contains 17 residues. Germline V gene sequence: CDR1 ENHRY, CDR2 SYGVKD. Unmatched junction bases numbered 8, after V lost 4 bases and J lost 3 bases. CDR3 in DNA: TGTGCCATCAGTGCCTCCGGGACAGGGGGGTTCTACAATGAGCAGTTCTTC. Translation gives CAISASGTGGFYNEQFF.

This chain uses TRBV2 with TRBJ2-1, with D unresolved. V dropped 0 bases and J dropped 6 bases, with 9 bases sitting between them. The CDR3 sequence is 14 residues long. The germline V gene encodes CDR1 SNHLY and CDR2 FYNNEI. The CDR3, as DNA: TGTGCCAGCAGTGAAGCGACGGCGAGCAATGAGCAGTTCTTC. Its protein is CASSEATASNEQFF.

CDR3 protein: CATGTGVVSQPQHF. The CDR3 nucleotides read TGTGCCACGGGAACAGGGGTGGTTAGCCAGCCCCAGCATTTT. The chain carries TRBV15 and TRBJ1-5, with TRBD1 matching 7 bases. Trimming at V came to 9 bases and at J to 7 bases, leaving 12 bases not matched to a gene. From germline, CDR1 is LNHNV and CDR2 YYDKDF (reference sequence). The CDR3 has 14 residues.

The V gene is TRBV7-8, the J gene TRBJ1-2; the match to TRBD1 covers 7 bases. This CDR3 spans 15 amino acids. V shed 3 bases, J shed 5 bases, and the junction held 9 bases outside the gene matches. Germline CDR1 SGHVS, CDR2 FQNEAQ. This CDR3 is CASSFRGQRLYGYTF. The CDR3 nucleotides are TGTGCCAGCAGCTTCCGGGGACAGCGGCTGTATGGCTACACCTTC.

The DNA of the CDR3 is TGCGCCAGCAGTTCAGGGGAAGAGACCCAGTACTTC. It specifies CASSSGEETQYF. The chain links TRBV10-2 to TRBJ2-5, with D possibly TRBD1 on 6 matching bases. CDR3 length: 12 amino acids. Trimming stripped 5 bases from V and 3 bases from J, with 7 bases between. Germline assignment: CDR1 WSHSY and CDR2 SAAADI.

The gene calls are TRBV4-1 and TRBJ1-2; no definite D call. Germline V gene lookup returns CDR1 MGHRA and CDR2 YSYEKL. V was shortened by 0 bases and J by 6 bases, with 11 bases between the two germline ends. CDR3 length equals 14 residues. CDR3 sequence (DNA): TGCGCCAGCAGCCAAGATTTCAGGAGCGATGGCTACACCTTC. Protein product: CASSQDFRSDGYTF.